What follows are 32 T cell receptor beta chains derived from one specimen sequenced in a study of shared clonotypes between healthy human individuals. Method: immunoSEQ multiplex PCR; TCRdb's copy keeps in-frame clones and lacks some. This sample has under 600,000 clones, with around 97% found just once. The specimen sequenced was naive CD4+ T cells sorted from blood. This sample's subset: CD45RA+ positively selected. All receptors derive from a woman aged 30 to 39 in good health.

The V and J genes are TRBV27 and TRBJ2-1, with 7 bases aligning to TRBD2. Germline V gene data show CDR1 as MNHEY and CDR2 as SMNVEV (reference sequence). V lost 0 bases and J lost 7; bases outside the gene matches: 15. CDR3 length equals 18 residues. The CDR3 is CASSLSPRAGVESNEQFF. The CDR3 DNA follows: TGTGCCAGCAGTTTATCCCCTAGGGCGGGAGTGGAGTCGAATGAGCAGTTCTTC.

The chain has TRBV7-9 and TRBJ1-4; D ambiguous. Looked up from germline, CDR1 is SEHNR and CDR2 is FQNEAQ (reference sequence). This CDR3 has 15 amino acids. The ends were cut back, 5 bases at V and 7 bases at J, with 17 bases in the middle. In DNA form, the CDR3 reads TGTGCCAGCAGCCTATATCCCTCATCGAGTGAAAAACTGTTTTTT. It yields the protein CASSLYPSSSEKLFF.

This clone occurred once. The CDR3 bases are TGTGCCAGTAGCCTTAGGGGAAGCAATCAGCCCCAGCATTTT. It yields the protein CASSLRGSNQPQHF. This chain links TRBV19 with TRBJ1-5; D may be TRBD1 (5 bases). Germline-derived CDR1 and CDR2 are LNHDA and SQIVND (reference sequence). With 6 bases removed from V and 1 base from J, the gap between germline ends came to 10 bases. This CDR3 contains 14 residues. The entire variable domain, with the rest obtained from reference TRBV19 and TRBJ1-5, is as follows: DGGITQSPKYLFRKEGQNVTLSCEQNLNHDAMYWYRQDPGQGLRLIYYSQIVNDFQKGDIAEGYSVSREKKESFPLTVTSAQKNPTAFYLCASSLRGSNQPQHFGDGTRLSIL.

The chain couples TRBV5-1 to TRBJ2-7; 8 bases are shared with TRBD1. The CDR3 runs to 15 residues. The germline gives CDR1 SGHRS, CDR2 YFSETQ. Germline trimming cut 4 bases from V and 0 bases from J; bases unmatched to any gene: 6. DNA for the CDR3: TGCGCCAGCAGCCCCCGGACAGGGTCCTCCTACGAGCAGTACTTC. Translation gives CASSPRTGSSYEQYF.

The chain combines TRBV18 with TRBJ1-1; the D is unclear. Germline lookup yields CDR1 KGHSH and CDR2 LQKENI. V lost 3 bases to trimming and J lost 3 bases, with 8 bases between them. The CDR3 sequence is 13 residues long. CDR3: CASSPSRYTEAFF. The CDR3 nucleotides are TGTGCCAGCTCACCGAGCAGGTACACTGAAGCTTTCTTT.

The V gene is TRBV19, the J gene TRBJ1-5; TRBD1 aligns across 9 bases. The V gene's germline CDR1 is LNHDA and CDR2 SQIVND (reference sequence). J was trimmed by 4 bases and V by 5 bases; bases with no gene match: 6. The CDR3 runs to 15 residues. The CDR3 sequence: CASSGTDRGNQPQHF. DNA of the CDR3: TGTGCCAGTAGTGGAACCGACAGGGGGAATCAGCCCCAGCATTTT.

The chain links TRBV7-9 to TRBJ1-4; D gene ambiguous. V lost 5 bases to trimming and J lost 8 bases, with 9 bases between them. CDR1 and CDR2 (germline): SEHNR, FQNEAQ (reference sequence). The CDR3 is 12 residues long. The CDR3 nucleotides are TGTGCCAGCAGCGGTTATGGGGAAAAACTGTTTTTT. This sequence encodes CASSGYGEKLFF.

V is TRBV28 and J is TRBJ2-1; 12 bases are shared with TRBD2. Per the germline V gene, CDR1 is MDHEN and CDR2 is SYDVKM. The CDR3 runs 16 residues. The V gene end was trimmed by 2 bases and the J gene end by 10 bases; junction bases not matched to a gene: 9. The CDR3 nucleotides are TGTGCCAGCAGTTTAAGCCCTAGCGGGAGGGCCGGGGAGCAGTTCTTC. As protein: CASSLSPSGRAGEQFF.

The chain is built from TRBV5-1 and TRBJ2-2; the D is unclear. Between the trimmed V and J ends, which lost 0 bases and 5 bases, there was a span of 11 bases. This CDR3 contains 15 residues. Germline V gene lookup returns CDR1 SGHRS and CDR2 YFSETQ. The CDR3 DNA follows: TGCGCCAGCAGCTTGGCCGTCCAGGCTACCGGGGAGCTGTTTTTT. Residues: CASSLAVQATGELFF.

The gene calls are TRBV5-1 and TRBJ1-6; a possible D gene is TRBD1 (6 bases). Per the germline V gene, CDR1 is SGHRS and CDR2 is YFSETQ. Trimming cost V 2 bases and J 7 bases, with 13 bases left between them. This CDR3 has 15 residues. The CDR3 loop reads CASSFVAGDNSPLHF. As DNA, the CDR3 is TGCGCCAGCAGCTTTGTGGCAGGGGACAATTCACCCCTCCACTTT.

This chain uses TRBV18 with TRBJ2-1; D uncertain. The CDR3 spans 18 residues. The ends were cut back, 1 base at V and 8 bases at J, with 24 bases in the middle. Germline V gives CDR1 KGHSH, CDR2 LQKENI. CDR3 in amino acids: CASSPQALKGERIHEQFF. CDR3 sequence (DNA): TGTGCCAGCTCACCACAGGCACTCAAGGGCGAGAGGATTCATGAGCAGTTCTTC.

V gene TRBV5-1 combines with J gene TRBJ2-1; TRBD2 agrees at 9 bases. In germline, CDR1 is SGHRS, CDR2 YFSETQ. The CDR3 is 17 residues long. V shed 3 bases and J 6 bases; nucleotides not matched to a gene: 13. In nucleotides, the CDR3 is TGCGCCAGCAGCTCGCTAGAAGGGACTAGCCGGGGCAATGAGCAGTTCTTC. This encodes CASSSLEGTSRGNEQFF.

The chain links TRBV5-8 to TRBJ2-5; D perhaps matches TRBD1 (9 bases). V was clipped by 0 bases and J by 1 base, with 16 bases between them. The CDR3 contains 17 residues. The V gene's germline CDR1 is SGHTS and CDR2 YDEGEE. CDR3: CASSLGSGTGSQETQYF. The DNA of the CDR3 is TGTGCCAGCAGCTTGGGTAGCGGGACAGGGTCCCAAGAGACCCAGTACTTC.

This clone has just one count. The CDR3 protein is CASSEQNYGYTF. For the CDR3, the DNA is TGTGCCAGCAGTGAACAGAACTATGGCTACACCTTC. The chain recombines TRBV6-1 with TRBJ1-2, with D uncertain. The CDR3 has 12 residues. Trimming took off 2 bases at V and 2 bases at J, with 3 bases between the two ends. Germline CDR1 MNHNS, CDR2 SASEGT.

This chain joins TRBV21-1 and TRBJ2-7; the tabulated D call, TRBD1, remains unverified against the DNA. TRBV21-1 is described as a pseudogene. This CDR3 is 14 amino acids long. In DNA form, the CDR3 reads TGTGCCAGCCCAGGGCATAGGGTGTTCGACGAGCAGTACTTC. Its translation: CASPGHRVFDEQYF.

A single count supports this clone. This chain joins TRBV5-1 and TRBJ1-3; D unresolved. This CDR3 comprises 15 residues. The germline CDR1 and CDR2 sequences are SGHRS and YFSETQ. V shed 3 bases and J shed 6 bases, with 16 bases lying between them. The CDR3 loop is CASSSTDPWKNTIYF. CDR3 coding DNA: TGCGCCAGCAGCTCCACCGACCCGTGGAAAAACACCATATATTTT. Using reference TRBV5-1 and TRBJ1-3 for the parts outside the CDR3, the full variable domain is KAGVTQTPRYLIKTRGQQVTLSCSPISGHRSVSWYQQTPGQGLQFLFEYFSETQRNKGNFPGRFSGRQFSNSRSEMNVSTLELGDSALYLCASSSTDPWKNTIYFGEGSWLTVV.

The gene calls are TRBV5-1 and TRBJ2-5; 10 bases agree with TRBD1. The J segment lost 7 bases and the V segment lost 5 bases, leaving 5 bases of the junction unmatched. This CDR3 spans 13 amino acids. Germline CDR1 is SGHRS and CDR2 is YFSETQ. The CDR3 region is CASRPGQGGTQYF. The CDR3 DNA reads as TGCGCCAGCAGACCCGGACAGGGGGGGACCCAGTACTTC.

V usage is TRBV18 and J usage is TRBJ2-1; 8 nucleotides line up with TRBD2. CDR1 KGHSH and CDR2 LQKENI come from the germline V gene. The CDR3 sequence is 15 residues long. With 3 bases clipped from V and 7 bases from J, the junction kept 8 bases outside the gene matches. The CDR3 nucleotides are TGTGCCAGCTCACCCTTAGCGGGAAGTATGAATGAGCAGTTCTTC. Translation: CASSPLAGSMNEQFF.

The rearrangement links TRBV14 to TRBJ2-7; D uncertain. CDR1 and CDR2 from the germline V gene are SGHDN and FVKESK. The CDR3 has 14 residues. V dropped 1 base and J dropped 1 base, with 8 bases sitting between them. DNA for the CDR3: TGTGCCAGCAGCCAAGCGTTTCCTTCCTACGAGCAGTACTTC. It is translated as CASSQAFPSYEQYF.

The chain joins TRBV15 to TRBJ2-3, with D unresolved. Trimming stripped 0 bases from V and 2 bases from J, with 3 bases between. The germline V gene encodes CDR1 LNHNV and CDR2 YYDKDF (reference sequence). The CDR3 contains 13 residues. The CDR3 bases are TGTGCCACCAGCAGAGACTACACAGATACGCAGTATTTT. It translates to CATSRDYTDTQYF.

The chain links TRBV18 to TRBJ2-7, with 8 positions matching TRBD2. This CDR3 has 15 residues. Per the germline V gene, CDR1 is KGHSH and CDR2 is LQKENI. V was pared by 2 bases and J by 2 bases, with 5 bases of the junction left unmatched. CDR3 in DNA: TGTGCCAGCTCACCAGGGAGCGGGGGTACCTACGAGCAGTACTTC. This sequence encodes CASSPGSGGTYEQYF.

This clone has more than one count but fewer than ten. Other DNA sequences in this specimen translate into the identical CDR3. This rearrangement joins TRBV18 to TRBJ2-3; D unclear. Trimming stripped 3 bases from V and 0 bases from J, with 1 base between. Germline V gives CDR1 KGHSH, CDR2 LQKENI. The CDR3 totals 12 residues. The CDR3 DNA reads TGTGCCAGCTCACCGAGCACAGATACGCAGTATTTT. It translates to CASSPSTDTQYF.

The chain couples TRBV6-5 to TRBJ2-1; 14 nucleotides agree with TRBD2. Germline CDR1 is MNHEY and CDR2 is SVGAGI. With 1 base clipped from V and 10 bases from J, the junction kept 6 bases outside the gene matches. The CDR3 is 16 residues long. In nucleotides, the CDR3 is TGTGCCAGCAGTTACTGGGGACTAGCGGGAGTTCGGGAGCAGTTCTTC. Translation: CASSYWGLAGVREQFF.

The V gene is TRBV27, the J gene TRBJ2-5; TRBD2 matches at 9 bases. This CDR3 has 15 residues. CDR1 and CDR2 (germline): MNHEY, SMNVEV (reference sequence). V trimming: 6 bases; J trimming: 4 bases; junction bases outside the gene matches: 9. CDR3 in DNA: TGTGCCAGCAGAGGCGGGAGGGTCAGCGGAGAGACCCAGTACTTC. Translating it yields CASRGGRVSGETQYF.

This clone appeared a single time. The rearrangement uses TRBV27 and TRBJ2-5; a possible D gene is TRBD2 (6 bases). Gene TRBJ2-7 matches the end of the DNA better, so the J call may be wrong. This CDR3 has 13 amino acids. Germline V gives CDR1 MNHEY, CDR2 SMNVEV (reference sequence). In DNA form, the CDR3 reads TGTGCCAGCAAGGGCGGGACCTCCTACGAGCAGTACTTC. It specifies CASKGGTSYEQYF.

The V call is TRBV2, the J call TRBJ2-7; possible D gene TRBD1, 6 bases. In germline, CDR1 is SNHLY, CDR2 FYNNEI. The CDR3 spans 16 residues. V was cut by 4 bases and J by 1 base, with 17 bases left in between. For the CDR3, the DNA is TGTGCCAGCAGTGTGGCTTGGGACAAGACTTCCTACGAGCAGTACTTC. Translated: CASSVAWDKTSYEQYF.

This chain joins TRBV11-2 and TRBJ2-5, with D unresolved. With the DNA end fitting TRBJ2-7 better, the J assignment may be wrong. This CDR3 is 12 amino acids long. Looked up from germline, CDR1 is SGHAT and CDR2 is FQNNGV. The CDR3: CASKPAVYEQYF. For the CDR3, the DNA is TGTGCCAGTAAACCAGCTGTCTACGAGCAGTACTTC.

The genes are TRBV2 and TRBJ2-1; TRBD2 agrees at 11 bases. The length of the CDR3 is 17 residues. Germline V gene data show CDR1 as SNHLY and CDR2 as FYNNEI. The ends lost 6 bases at V and 4 bases at J; junction bases unmatched: 11. CDR3 nucleotide sequence: TGTGCCAGCAGAGCCCTCTCCGGGACTAGCGGATACAATGAGCAGTTCTTC. It codes for CASRALSGTSGYNEQFF. Drawing the rest from reference TRBV2 and TRBJ2-1, the complete variable domain is EPEVTQTPSHQVTQMGQEVILRCVPISNHLYFYWYRQILGQKVEFLVSFYNNEISEKSEIFDDQFSVERPDGSNFTLKIRSTKLEDSAMYFCASRALSGTSGYNEQFFGPGTRLTVL.

V is TRBV11-2 and J is TRBJ2-2; TRBD2 agrees at 7 bases. The length of the CDR3 is 15 residues. Trimming at V came to 0 bases and at J to 7 bases, leaving 5 bases not matched to a gene. The germline V gene has CDR1 SGHAT and CDR2 FQNNGV. The CDR3 loop reads CASSLDLAVHGELFF. The CDR3 nucleotides read TGTGCCAGCAGCTTAGACCTAGCGGTGCACGGGGAGCTGTTTTTT.

This clone was observed a single time. The rearrangement uses TRBV5-4 and TRBJ2-1; 11 nucleotides line up with TRBD2. Looked up from germline, CDR1 is SGHNT and CDR2 is YYREEE (reference sequence). J gave up 7 bases and V 4 bases, and 10 bases lay outside the gene matches. This CDR3 contains 16 residues. The CDR3 loop is CASSQRLAGNPNEQFF. For the CDR3, the DNA is TGTGCCAGCAGCCAGAGACTAGCGGGAAACCCGAATGAGCAGTTCTTC.

The V call is TRBV5-1, the J call TRBJ2-3; D gene uncertain. This CDR3 contains 15 residues. Looked up from germline, CDR1 is SGHRS and CDR2 is YFSETQ. Trimming removed 2 bases from V and 0 bases from J, with 10 bases in between. CDR3 sequence: CASSFNPSSTDTQYF. The CDR3 DNA reads as TGCGCCAGCAGCTTCAACCCTTCTAGCACAGATACGCAGTATTTT.

This clone was found once. This chain uses TRBV10-3 with TRBJ1-5; D call uncertain. The CDR3 extends over 15 amino acids. The V and J ends lost 6 bases and 0 bases respectively, with 12 bases between them. Germline V gene data show CDR1 as ENHRY and CDR2 as SYGVKD. The CDR3 bases are TGTGCCATCAGCCTCTCGGATAATAGCAATCAGCCCCAGCATTTT. Protein product: CAISLSDNSNQPQHF.